This T cell receptor beta chain was recorded in a study of cytomegalovirus exposure and HLA in healthy donors. Study results and caveats: Reportedly, cytomegalovirus status was diagnosed with high sensitivity and specificity. Among TCR sequences, most were rare, though some public TCRs appeared in many donors. The listing of 150 to 200 TCR beta chains classed them as cytomegalovirus-associated.

Clones were sequenced by immunoSEQ multiplex PCR, and TCRdb holds only the in-frame ones, with some missing. The data hold fewer than 150,000 clones, with around 86% observed a single time. This clone was seen just once. Its antigen is undetermined. Separate from the approximately 700-subject first cohort was the approximately 120-subject validation cohort, to which the donors belonged. The TCR comes from a man aged 18 to 30 in good health and CMV-seropositive. The sample consisted of PBMCs.

The CDR3 DNA is TGTGCCAGCAGTTACTCGTCGTTGGCGGGAGTCTACGAGCAGTACTTC. Its protein is CASSYSSLAGVYEQYF. V usage is TRBV6-5 and J usage is TRBJ2-7, with TRBD2 matching 7 bases. Germline-derived CDR1 and CDR2 are MNHEY and SVGAGI. This CDR3 spans 16 amino acids. V was pared by 0 bases and J by 3 bases, with 8 bases of the junction left unmatched.